A single sample is the source of the 2 T cell receptor beta chains below, sequenced in a study of OX40 agonist ivuxolimab in advanced cancers. Clones were sequenced by immunoSEQ multiplex PCR, and TCRdb holds only the in-frame ones, with some missing. This table holds around 150,000 clones, approximately 94% found once. Material: CD4+ or CD8+ T cells sorted from blood, obtained in a trial of the OX40 agonist ivuxolimab. The receptors stem from an adult with an advanced solid tumor such as melanoma, head and neck, liver or kidney cancer.

This chain connects TRBV27 to TRBJ2-5, with a weak D call TRBD2 (5 bases). Trimming shortened V by 6 bases and J by 4 bases, and 15 bases separated the two germline ends. In germline, CDR1 is MNHEY, CDR2 SMNVEV (reference sequence). This CDR3 has 14 residues. The CDR3 nucleotides read TGTGCCAGCAGGCAACTAGGTATCTTAGAGACCCAGTACTTC. Translated: CASRQLGILETQYF.

This sequence joins TRBV28 and TRBJ2-7, with 11 positions matching TRBD2. In germline, CDR1 is MDHEN, CDR2 SYDVKM. The trim removed 3 bases at V and 0 bases at J, leaving 10 bases unmatched. The CDR3 contains 18 residues. In DNA, the CDR3 is TGTGCCAGCAGTTTTGGGCCGGGACTAGCGGATAGCTCCTACGAGCAGTACTTC. The encoded protein is CASSFGPGLADSSYEQYF.